These 10 T cell receptor beta chains were all obtained from the same sample, sequenced in a study of radiation and T cells in renal cell carcinoma. Data came from immunoSEQ multiplex PCR; TCRdb stores just in-frame clones and leaves some out. The sample shows 150,000 or so clones, around nine tenths of them seen only once. Stated time point: baseline pretreatment blood. As to treatment: 15 Gy SBRT to primary tumor, nephrectomy 4 weeks later. The sequenced sample was blood, obtained from a patient whose treatment included radiotherapy and nephrectomy. The source of these receptors is a woman aged 45-59 years with renal cell carcinoma.

This sequence joins TRBV7-2 and TRBJ2-7; 10 bases map to TRBD1. V lost 5 bases, J lost 2 bases, and 3 bases stayed unmatched. Germline V CDR1 and CDR2: SGHTA, FQGNSA. The CDR3 consists of 14 residues. The CDR3 coding sequence is TGTGCCAGCAGCCGGGACAGGGGCCCCTACGAGCAGTACTTC. Translation gives CASSRDRGPYEQYF.

The chain carries TRBV4-1 and TRBJ1-5; D is possibly TRBD1 (5 bases). Germline loops: CDR1 MGHRA, CDR2 YSYEKL. This CDR3 region has 15 residues. V was trimmed by 4 bases and J by 4 bases, leaving 14 bases between them. The CDR3 coding sequence is TGCGCCAGCAGCCCCTCCCAGGGATTTAATCAGCCCCAGCATTTT. Translating it yields CASSPSQGFNQPQHF.

The chain uses TRBV15 and TRBJ2-2; D may be TRBD1 or TRBD2 (6 bases each). The V gene lost 7 bases and the J gene lost 0 bases, with 18 bases spanning the gap. The CDR3 contains 17 residues. The germline CDR1 and CDR2 sequences are LNHNV and YYDKDF (reference sequence). The CDR3 nucleotides read TGTGCCACCACCCAAACCGGGGGCTCCGCGAACACCGGGGAGCTGTTTTTT. It is translated as CATTQTGGSANTGELFF.

The rearrangement uses TRBV6-1 and TRBJ1-6; no firm D call. With 2 bases removed from V and 5 bases from J, the gap between germline ends came to 13 bases. CDR1 MNHNS and CDR2 SASEGT come from the germline V gene. The CDR3 sequence is 16 residues long. The CDR3 protein is CASSEFRPVDNSPLHF. The CDR3 DNA is TGTGCCAGCAGTGAATTCCGACCGGTTGATAATTCACCCCTCCACTTT.

The V gene is TRBV6-1, the J gene TRBJ2-1; TRBD2 agrees at 8 bases. The V segment lost 2 bases and the J segment 4 bases; nucleotides outside the gene matches: 7. The CDR3 spans 16 residues. Germline V CDR1 and CDR2: MNHNS, SASEGT. CDR3 sequence reads: CASSEPGGSRYNEQFF. The DNA for the CDR3 is TGTGCCAGCAGTGAACCGGGGGGGTCTAGGTACAATGAGCAGTTCTTC.

This chain links TRBV6-6 with TRBJ2-1; D call uncertain. From germline, CDR1 is MNHNY and CDR2 SVGAGI (reference sequence). The CDR3 is 11 residues long. The ends were cut back, 6 bases at V and 5 bases at J, with 5 bases in the middle. CDR3 coding DNA: TGTGCCAGCAGCGGTAACAATGAGCAGTTCTTC. This translates into CASSGNNEQFF.

DNA of the CDR3: TGTGCCAGCAGCGTAGGGGGCAGGGGGCAGCCCCAGCATTTT. Its protein product is CASSVGGRGQPQHF. The chain links TRBV9 to TRBJ1-5; 7 positions match TRBD1. V trimming: 0 bases; J trimming: 7 bases; junction bases outside the gene matches: 4. The CDR3 has 14 amino acids. CDR1 is SGDLS and CDR2 is YYNGEE in the germline V gene.

The rearrangement uses TRBV5-1 and TRBJ1-4; D perhaps matches TRBD1 (5 bases). CDR1 is SGHRS, CDR2 YFSETQ, per germline. The CDR3 extends over 14 amino acids. V was shortened by 5 bases and J by 5 bases, with 13 bases between the two germline ends. CDR3 sequence reads: CASRTGTANEKLFF. The CDR3 coding sequence is TGCGCCAGCAGAACCGGGACGGCGAATGAAAAACTGTTTTTT.

This clone was seen a handful of times. The genes are TRBV25-1 and TRBJ2-3, with a weak D call TRBD2 (5 bases). Per the germline V gene, CDR1 is MGHDK and CDR2 is SYGVNS. This CDR3 region has 12 residues. Deletions cut 3 bases from V and 7 bases from J, with 8 bases between. The CDR3 loop reads CASSDPGYTQYF. DNA of the CDR3: TGTGCCAGCAGTGACCCGGGGTATACGCAGTATTTT.

This chain uses TRBV28 with TRBJ1-6; TRBD1 aligns across 10 bases. The CDR3 contains 16 residues. Germline V gene sequence: CDR1 MDHEN, CDR2 SYDVKM. Germline trimming cut 6 bases from V and 8 bases from J; bases unmatched to any gene: 10. The CDR3 here is CASSPGQGIWDSPLHF. The CDR3 DNA reads TGTGCCAGCAGCCCGGGACAGGGGATCTGGGATTCACCCCTCCACTTT.